One sample yielded the 26 T cell receptor beta chains listed below, sequenced in a study of T-cell memory formation after mild COVID-19. Each CDR3 protein gets one entry after TCRdb re-called the 5' RACE reads with MiXCR. The sample holds around 340,000 distinct CDR3 sequences, roughly 15% seen once. The sequencing sample was made of PBMCs or a T cell subset sorted from them (not recorded which). These receptors were taken from a man in his late teens or twenties who had mild COVID-19 (a few samples of this study predate the infection). Cell type and time point are not known.

This clonotype appeared a few times. The rearrangement links TRBV7-9 to TRBJ2-7; a possible D gene is TRBD1 (6 bases). The CDR3 is made up of 13 amino acids. V was pared by 11 bases and J by 1 base, with 15 bases between. Germline-derived CDR1 and CDR2 are SEHNR and FQNEAQ (reference sequence). The CDR3 is CASQGQGSYEQYV. The CDR3 nucleotides read TGTGCCTCCCAGGGGCAGGGGTCCTACGAGCAGTACGTC.

The rearrangement joins TRBV4-3 to TRBJ2-7; TRBD1 matches 7 bases. With V trimmed by 0 bases and J by 3 bases, 2 bases remained unmatched. The CDR3 is made up of 14 amino acids. The V gene's germline CDR1 is LGHNA and CDR2 YSLEER. The CDR3 DNA follows: TGCGCCAGCAGCCAAGATGCAGGGGGCTACGAGCAGTACTTC. Its translation is CASSQDAGGYEQYF.

This clonotype turned up a few times. This chain links TRBV18 with TRBJ1-1; D gene unclear. CDR3 length: 14 amino acids. In germline, CDR1 is KGHSH, CDR2 LQKENI. Trimming removed 0 bases at V and 4 bases at J, with 9 bases between. The CDR3 DNA sequence: TGTGCCAGCTCACCACCAGGGCTGCGCACTGAAGCTTTCTTT. Translating it yields CASSPPGLRTEAFF.

This clonotype was seen only a few times. The V gene is TRBV4-1, the J gene TRBJ2-1; D might be TRBD1 (5 bases). This CDR3 contains 15 residues. Trimming cost V 1 base and J 9 bases, with 16 bases left between them. The germline CDR1 and CDR2 sequences are MGHRA and YSYEKL. CDR3 region: CASSQGTLVVTEQFF. The CDR3 DNA is TGCGCCAGCAGCCAAGGGACACTCGTCGTCACTGAGCAGTTCTTC.

V gene TRBV18 combines with J gene TRBJ1-2; TRBD1 matches at 10 bases. Germline values: CDR1 KGHSH, CDR2 LQKENI. The CDR3 is 17 amino acids. The ends lost 2 bases at V and 4 bases at J; junction bases unmatched: 10. The CDR3 loop reads CASSPTGTGERSYGYTF. In DNA form, the CDR3 reads TGTGCCAGCTCACCAACCGGGACAGGGGAGAGAAGCTATGGCTACACCTTC.

The chain uses TRBV9 and TRBJ2-7; 7 bases fit TRBD1. The CDR3 sequence is 14 residues long. J was trimmed by 5 bases and V by 0 bases; bases with no gene match: 5. Germline V gene lookup returns CDR1 SGDLS and CDR2 YYNGEE. CDR3 nucleotide sequence: TGTGCCAGCAGCGTAGGGCGACAGGGCCACGAGCAGTACTTC. Its translation is CASSVGRQGHEQYF.

This clonotype has at least ten counts. The chain has TRBV7-2 and TRBJ2-1; D is unclear. This CDR3 is 15 amino acids long. Germline V gene lookup returns CDR1 SGHTA and CDR2 FQGNSA. Trimming cost V 2 bases and J 2 bases, with 10 bases left between them. CDR3 nucleotide sequence: TGTGCCAGCAGCTTACAGGCGAGCACCTACAATGAGCAGTTCTTC. It is translated as CASSLQASTYNEQFF.

This clonotype was seen at least ten times. The junction does not match germline at one end; this may be a read error. The chain recombines TRBV7-7 with TRBJ2-5; D unresolved. Germline CDR1 SSHAT, CDR2 FNYEAQ (reference sequence). This CDR3 contains 14 residues. This CDR3 reads CASSPDAGPETQYF. The CDR3 coding sequence is TGTGCTAGCAGCCCGGACGCCGGACCAGAGACCCAGTACTTC.

CDR3 DNA sequence: TGTGCCAGCAGCCCGGGACAGGGGCTCTACGAGCAGTACGTC. Translating it yields CASSPGQGLYEQYV. This sequence joins TRBV7-9 and TRBJ2-7, with 10 nucleotides matching TRBD1. This CDR3 is built from 14 residues. Germline V gives CDR1 SEHNR, CDR2 FQNEAQ (reference sequence). J was trimmed by 3 bases and V by 5 bases; bases with no gene match: 4.

The sample holds many counts of this clonotype. This rearrangement joins TRBV7-2 to TRBJ2-7; D gene unclear. The germline gives CDR1 SGHTA, CDR2 FQGNSA. V lost 5 bases to trimming and J lost 6 bases, with 17 bases between them. The CDR3 is made up of 14 amino acids. The CDR3 region is CASSPPVETGEQYF. CDR3 nucleotide sequence: TGTGCCAGCAGCCCCCCGGTTGAGACGGGCGAGCAGTACTTC.

A few counts support this clonotype. The chain recombines TRBV4-3 with TRBJ2-3; 7 nucleotides align to TRBD1. The CDR3 extends over 14 amino acids. The V gene end was trimmed by 1 base and the J gene end by 6 bases; junction bases not matched to a gene: 4. Germline V gene lookup returns CDR1 LGHNA and CDR2 YSLEER. The chain's CDR3 is CASSQGQGPDTQYF. The CDR3 coding sequence is TGCGCCAGCAGCCAAGGACAGGGCCCCGATACGCAGTATTTT.

The chain employs TRBV5-1 and TRBJ2-3; D is perhaps TRBD2 (6 bases). The CDR3 is made up of 16 amino acids. Germline V gives CDR1 SGHRS, CDR2 YFSETQ. Trimming removed 4 bases from V and 2 bases from J, with 17 bases in between. DNA of the CDR3: TGCGCCAGCAGCGCGCGATTCCGGGACTTCACAGATACGCAGTATTTT. Encoded protein: CASSARFRDFTDTQYF.

The chain couples TRBV20-1 to TRBJ2-3; 7 bases map to TRBD2. Germline trimming cut 3 bases from V and 0 bases from J; bases unmatched to any gene: 3. The CDR3 consists of 14 residues. Per germline, CDR1 DFQATT and CDR2 SNEGSKA (reference sequence). The CDR3 DNA reads TGCAGTGCTAGGGGGGGGTTCAGCACAGATACGCAGTATTTT. Encoded protein: CSARGGFSTDTQYF.

This clonotype has a handful of counts. The chain uses TRBV5-1 and TRBJ2-7; D perhaps matches TRBD1 (5 bases). CDR1 and CDR2 from the germline V gene are SGHRS and YFSETQ. V was trimmed by 4 bases and J by 3 bases, leaving 11 bases between them. The CDR3 runs to 13 residues. CDR3 bases: TGCGCCAGCAGCATGGGGCAGGGCTACGAGCAGTACGTC. Its protein product is CASSMGQGYEQYV.

This clonotype was seen a handful of times. CDR3 nucleotides: TGTGCCAGCAGCTCGACCGGGACTAGGCGCTACAATGAGCAGTTCTTC. It is translated as CASSSTGTRRYNEQFF. The chain couples TRBV6-2 or TRBV6-3 to TRBJ2-1, with 8 bases matching TRBD2. With 6 bases clipped from V and 3 bases from J, the junction kept 10 bases outside the gene matches. The CDR3 length is 16 residues. The germline V gene has CDR1 MNHEY and CDR2 SVGEGT.

This clonotype was detected once. The gene calls are TRBV5-1 and TRBJ2-7; 8 positions agree with TRBD1. Germline values: CDR1 SGHRS, CDR2 YFSETQ. The CDR3 covers 15 residues. Germline trimming cut 0 bases from V and 9 bases from J; bases unmatched to any gene: 11. DNA for the CDR3: TGCGCCAGCAGCTTGGCCTTGGCAGGGGGCAGTGTGCAGTACTTC. Encoded protein: CASSLALAGGSVQYF.

The chain combines TRBV7-9 with TRBJ1-2; TRBD1 might be the D (5 bases). The germline V and J ends were trimmed by 1 base and 8 bases, with 8 bases remaining between them. This CDR3 spans 12 amino acids. Germline V gene data show CDR1 as SEHNR and CDR2 as FQNEAQ (reference sequence). The CDR3 protein is CASSLGTGGYTF. The CDR3 nucleotides are TGTGCCAGCAGCTTAGGAACAGGCGGCTACACCTTC.

This clonotype was observed a handful of times. V and J are TRBV5-1 and TRBJ2-5; unclear D gene. There are 13 residues in the CDR3. Germline CDR1 SGHRS, CDR2 YFSETQ. Deletions cut 0 bases from V and 5 bases from J, with 8 bases between. CDR3 DNA sequence: TGCGCCAGCAGCTTGGAGACGAGGGAGACCCAGTACTTC. It is translated as CASSLETRETQYF. The whole variable domain, remainder taken from reference TRBV5-1 and TRBJ2-5, is KAGVTQTPRYLIKTRGQQVTLSCSPISGHRSVSWYQQTPGQGLQFLFEYFSETQRNKGNFPGRFSGRQFSNSRSEMNVSTLELGDSALYLCASSLETRETQYFGPGTRLLVL.

CDR3 sequence reads: CASSGETGFGNTIYF. Here the CDR3 DNA reads TGCGCCAGCAGCGGTGAGACCGGATTTGGAAACACCATATATTTT. The chain is built from TRBV5-1 and TRBJ1-3; D remains unclear. This CDR3 comprises 15 residues. Trimming took 4 bases from V and 3 from J, leaving 14 bases between them. Per germline, CDR1 SGHRS and CDR2 YFSETQ.

This chain joins TRBV7-9 and TRBJ2-1, with D hard to call. This CDR3 region has 16 residues. Trimming took off 3 bases at V and 10 bases at J, with 22 bases between the two ends. Germline V lookup: CDR1 SEHNR, CDR2 FQNEAQ (reference sequence). CDR3 protein: CASSLPVVGRTGEQFF. The CDR3 DNA is TGTGCCAGCAGCTTGCCGGTGGTGGGAAGGACGGGCGAGCAGTTCTTC.

This clonotype was picked up a small number of times. The rearrangement links TRBV29-1 to TRBJ1-1, with TRBD1 as a possible D gene (5 bases). CDR1 and CDR2 (germline): SQVTM, ANQGSEA. The CDR3 has 13 residues. Deletions cut 2 bases from V and 7 bases from J, with 14 bases between. The CDR3 bases are TGCAGCGTTGAACCGGGACGGGGGGATGAAGCTTTCTTT. This translates into CSVEPGRGDEAFF.

V and J are TRBV4-1 and TRBJ2-7; no clear D gene. CDR1 is MGHRA and CDR2 is YSYEKL in the germline V gene. The CDR3 totals 14 residues. Trimming pared 0 bases from V and 2 bases from J, leaving 8 bases between. The CDR3, as DNA: TGCGCCAGCAGCCAAGACGGCTCAGCCTACGAGCAGTACGTC. Residues: CASSQDGSAYEQYV.

This chain connects TRBV20-1 to TRBJ1-5; D is ambiguous. From germline, CDR1 is DFQATT and CDR2 SNEGSKA (reference sequence). The V gene lost 3 bases and the J gene lost 5 bases, with 14 bases spanning the gap. The CDR3 runs to 14 residues. The CDR3, as DNA: TGCAGTGCTAGGGCCCCGGGAGGGCATCAGCCCCAGCATTTT. Translation: CSARAPGGHQPQHF.

The CDR3 loop is CASSLAVDTDYNEQFF. For the CDR3, the DNA is TGCGCCAGCAGCTTGGCCGTGGACACTGATTACAATGAGCAGTTCTTC. The chain is built from TRBV5-1 and TRBJ2-1, with D tentatively TRBD1 (5 bases). Looked up from germline, CDR1 is SGHRS and CDR2 is YFSETQ. The CDR3 covers 16 residues. The V gene lost 0 bases and the J gene lost 4 bases, with 14 bases spanning the gap. The whole variable domain, filled in from reference TRBV5-1 and TRBJ2-1, reads KAGVTQTPRYLIKTRGQQVTLSCSPISGHRSVSWYQQTPGQGLQFLFEYFSETQRNKGNFPGRFSGRQFSNSRSEMNVSTLELGDSALYLCASSLAVDTDYNEQFFGPGTRLTVL.

Only a few counts were recorded for this clonotype. The chain combines TRBV14 with TRBJ2-1; D call uncertain. The CDR3 is made up of 15 amino acids. V lost 6 bases and J lost 3, with 15 bases in between. Germline CDR1 reads SGHDN; CDR2 reads FVKESK. The CDR3 bases are TGTGCCAGCAGTTCCAAAAGCCCCAGCTACAATGAGCAGTTCTTC. Translated, it gives CASSSKSPSYNEQFF.

V and J are TRBV4-1 and TRBJ2-5, with 10 bases that match TRBD2. V lost 4 bases and J lost 5; bases outside the gene matches: 10. In germline, CDR1 is MGHRA, CDR2 YSYEKL. The CDR3 runs 16 residues. The CDR3 DNA reads TGCGCCAGCAGCCGGTTTAGCGGGGGGCTATGGGAGACCCAGTACTTC. This translates into CASSRFSGGLWETQYF.